Below, 23 T cell receptor beta chains from the same sample are listed, as sequenced in a study of graft-versus-host responses after intestinal transplantation (dated by TCRdb to 2020 to 2022). Preparation of the library involved the immunoSEQ multiplex PCR assay. Here the immuneACCESS table is served through TCRdb, limited to in-frame sequences with V and J called. Missing clones are a known gap in these copies; in checked studies unresolved V genes cover under half, and the rest lacks a known reason. This sample holds about 97,000 clones; about 93% were observed only once. Of the sample, 15% to 20% is held by the ten largest clones. Here the sequenced sample was PBMCs, taken around 68 weeks after intestinal transplant. These receptors all stem from a human patient who received an intestinal transplant, so some T cells may come from the graft donor.

This chain uses TRBV9 with TRBJ1-2; D may be TRBD1 (6 bases). V lost 4 bases and J lost 5, with 15 bases in between. CDR1 SGDLS and CDR2 YYNGEE come from the germline V gene. This CDR3 has 14 residues. The DNA for the CDR3 is TGTGCCAGCAGCCCAAGGGGGGGGGTTTATGGCTACACCTTC. It encodes CASSPRGGVYGYTF. Variable domain in full (rest from reference TRBV9 and TRBJ1-2): DSGVTQTPKHLITATGQRVTLRCSPRSGDLSVYWYQQSLDQGLQFLIQYYNGEERAKGNILERFSAQQFPDLHSELNLSSLELGDSALYFCASSPRGGVYGYTFGSGTRLTVV.

The chain uses TRBV7-3 and TRBJ2-5; TRBD2 is a possible D gene (5 bases). The CDR3 has 15 residues. Germline V gene lookup returns CDR1 SGHTA and CDR2 FQGTGA. Trimming left V 1 base short and J 1 base short, with 10 bases between. DNA of the CDR3: TGTGCCAGCAGCTTAAGCAGGACTTCCCAAGAGACCCAGTACTTC. Protein: CASSLSRTSQETQYF.

The chain couples TRBV4-1 to TRBJ1-4; D is unclear. The CDR3 contains 14 residues. The V end lost 4 bases, the J end lost 8 bases, and 14 bases lay between the germline ends. Germline CDR1 MGHRA, CDR2 YSYEKL. The CDR3 is CASSPRRRWEKLFF. DNA of the CDR3: TGCGCCAGCAGCCCCCGGAGGCGATGGGAAAAACTGTTTTTT.

The chain has TRBV6-6 and TRBJ2-2; a possible D gene is TRBD1 (5 bases). From germline, CDR1 is MNHNY and CDR2 SVGAGI (reference sequence). This CDR3 has 12 amino acids. V lost 8 bases and J lost 6, with 10 bases in between. The CDR3 spells CASAPGSGELFF. The CDR3 coding sequence is TGTGCCAGCGCCCCAGGGTCCGGGGAGCTGTTTTTT.

V usage is TRBV13 and J usage is TRBJ2-5; D gene unclear. The J call may be wrong; the DNA end is better matched by TRBJ2-7. CDR1 and CDR2 from the germline V gene are PRHDT and FYEKMQ (reference sequence). The CDR3 is made up of 13 amino acids. CDR3 sequence reads: CASSLGRYYEQYF. The CDR3 nucleotides are TGTGCCAGCAGCTTAGGCCGTTACTACGAGCAGTACTTC.

The CDR3 protein is CASSNPGHSGANVLTF. In nucleotides, the CDR3 is TGTGCCAGTAGTAACCCGGGACACTCTGGGGCCAACGTCCTGACTTTC. The rearrangement links TRBV19 to TRBJ2-6, with TRBD1 as a possible D gene (6 bases). Germline V gene lookup returns CDR1 LNHDA and CDR2 SQIVND (reference sequence). The CDR3 length is 16 residues. Trimming stripped 4 bases from V and 0 bases from J, with 10 bases between.

The chain uses TRBV7-2 and TRBJ2-3; D ambiguous. CDR1 is SGHTA, CDR2 FQGNSA, per germline. With 5 bases removed from V and 5 bases from J, the gap between germline ends came to 11 bases. This CDR3 has 13 amino acids. The CDR3 region is CASSPRIQDTQYF. As DNA, the CDR3 is TGTGCCAGCAGCCCTAGAATCCAAGATACGCAGTATTTT.

The chain uses TRBV6-6 and TRBJ2-7; 8 bases match TRBD1. V gave up 6 bases and J gave up 2 bases; unmatched junction bases: 9. Germline V gene data show CDR1 as MNHNY and CDR2 as SVGAGI (reference sequence). There are 15 residues in the CDR3. The CDR3 is CASSHPGQEAYEQYF. The CDR3 nucleotides read TGTGCCAGCAGCCATCCGGGACAGGAAGCCTACGAGCAGTACTTC.

V gene TRBV19 combines with J gene TRBJ2-1, with 8 bases identical to TRBD1. The CDR3 loop spans 10 amino acids. J was trimmed by 14 bases and V by 8 bases; bases with no gene match: 5. CDR1 is LNHDA and CDR2 is SQIVND in the germline V gene (reference sequence). The CDR3 DNA sequence: TGTGCCAGTGGACACAGGGGGGAGTTCTTC. Translated, it gives CASGHRGEFF.

The V and J genes are TRBV5-4 and TRBJ2-5; the D gene is possibly TRBD2 (5 bases). From germline, CDR1 is SGHNT and CDR2 YYREEE (reference sequence). This CDR3 spans 15 amino acids. Trimming pared 0 bases from V and 2 bases from J, leaving 11 bases between. The CDR3: CASSLGSRGQETQYF. As DNA, the CDR3 is TGTGCCAGCAGCTTGGGTTCTAGAGGGCAAGAGACCCAGTACTTC.

V gene TRBV5-4 combines with J gene TRBJ2-3; 7 nucleotides align to TRBD1. V trimming: 4 bases; J trimming: 0 bases; junction bases outside the gene matches: 8. This CDR3 region has 16 residues. Germline lookup yields CDR1 SGHNT and CDR2 YYREEE (reference sequence). The CDR3 sequence: CASSNQQGTSTDTQYF. The CDR3 DNA reads TGTGCCAGCAGCAATCAACAGGGGACAAGCACAGATACGCAGTATTTT.

CDR3 amino acids: CASSYRGLTEAFF. DNA for the CDR3: TGTGCCAGCAGTTACAGGGGGCTCACTGAAGCTTTCTTT. The genes are TRBV6-5 and TRBJ1-1, with 7 bases fitting TRBD1. The CDR3 has 13 amino acids. Germline loops: CDR1 MNHEY, CDR2 SVGAGI. Trimming at V came to 2 bases and at J to 4 bases, leaving 1 base not matched to a gene.

The chain links TRBV5-5 to TRBJ2-5, with D hard to call. Between the trimmed V and J ends, which lost 0 bases and 4 bases, there was a span of 13 bases. The CDR3 covers 15 residues. Germline CDR1 is SGHKS and CDR2 is YYEKEE (reference sequence). The CDR3 reads CASSLEGSKGETQYF. CDR3 DNA: TGTGCCAGCAGCTTGGAGGGATCAAAGGGAGAGACCCAGTACTTC.

This sequence joins TRBV7-3 and TRBJ2-4; D possibly corresponds to TRBD1 (7 bases). This CDR3 comprises 18 residues. Trimming cost V 2 bases and J 1 base, with 18 bases left between them. The germline CDR1 and CDR2 sequences are SGHTA and FQGTGA. The DNA of the CDR3 is TGTGCCAGCAGCTTAGACGGCGGGACAGCTGGGGCCAAAAACATTCAGTACTTC. Protein: CASSLDGGTAGAKNIQYF.

V usage is TRBV5-6 and J usage is TRBJ1-2; D gene unclear. Germline V gene data show CDR1 as SGHDT and CDR2 as YYEEEE. Trimming took 0 bases from V and 7 from J, leaving 13 bases between them. The CDR3 totals 14 residues. The CDR3 loop is CASSLGTGLRGYTF. CDR3 in DNA: TGTGCCAGCAGCTTGGGGACTGGTCTCCGTGGCTACACCTTC. The complete variable domain, with remaining parts taken from reference TRBV5-6 and TRBJ1-2, reads DAGVTQSPTHLIKTRGQQVTLRCSPKSGHDTVSWYQQALGQGPQFIFQYYEEEERQRGNFPDRFSGHQFPNYSSELNVNALLLGDSALYLCASSLGTGLRGYTFGSGTRLTVV.

The V call is TRBV27, the J call TRBJ2-5; D possibly corresponds to TRBD2 (6 bases). The CDR3 totals 14 residues. CDR1 is MNHEY and CDR2 is SMNVEV in the germline V gene (reference sequence). V gave up 5 bases and J gave up 5 bases, with 15 bases separating them. The CDR3: CASSPQGGAETQYF. In nucleotides, the CDR3 is TGTGCCAGCAGTCCCCAGGGAGGAGCGGAGACCCAGTACTTC.

The genes are TRBV10-1 and TRBJ1-1, with TRBD1 matching over 7 bases. The CDR3 has 15 residues. The V gene end was trimmed by 2 bases and the J gene end by 0 bases; junction bases not matched to a gene: 3. Looked up from germline, CDR1 is WNHNN and CDR2 is SYGVQD (reference sequence). CDR3 DNA sequence: TGCGCCAGCAGTGAGACAACAGGGGTGAACACTGAAGCTTTCTTT. Its protein product is CASSETTGVNTEAFF.

The genes are TRBV19 and TRBJ1-1, with TRBD1 as a possible D gene (6 bases). Germline CDR1 is LNHDA and CDR2 is SQIVND (reference sequence). V was cut by 4 bases and J by 14 bases, with 14 bases left in between. The CDR3 is made up of 11 amino acids. The CDR3 nucleotides are TGTGCCAGTAGTAAGGGGATGGACAGATTCTTT. It encodes CASSKGMDRFF. The full variable domain, in which reference TRBV19 and TRBJ1-1 provide the parts outside the CDR3, is DGGITQSPKYLFRKEGQNVTLSCEQNLNHDAMYWYRQDPGQGLRLIYYSQIVNDFQKGDIAEGYSVSREKKESFPLTVTSAQKNPTAFYLCASSKGMDRFFGQGTRLTVV.

The rearrangement joins TRBV9 to TRBJ1-6, with D uncertain. CDR1 and CDR2 (germline): SGDLS, YYNGEE. CDR3 size: 15 residues. V lost 1 base and J 5 bases, leaving 10 bases between the germline ends. CDR3: CASSVKGHHNSPLHF. The CDR3 bases are TGTGCCAGCAGCGTAAAAGGGCACCATAATTCACCCCTCCACTTT.

CDR3 DNA sequence: TGTGCCAGTAGTTGGGCAGACCAAGAGACCCAGTACTTC. Protein: CASSWADQETQYF. The chain recombines TRBV19 with TRBJ2-5, with unresolved D. In germline, CDR1 is LNHDA, CDR2 SQIVND (reference sequence). The CDR3 covers 13 residues. V lost 5 bases and J lost 0, with 7 bases in between.

The chain links TRBV11-2 to TRBJ1-1; possible D gene TRBD1, 5 bases. This CDR3 has 13 residues. The V gene lost 5 bases and the J gene lost 8 bases, with 15 bases spanning the gap. The germline CDR1 and CDR2 sequences are SGHAT and FQNNGV. CDR3 sequence reads: CASSPGGATEAFF. The CDR3 DNA sequence: TGTGCCAGCAGCCCGGGCGGGGCTACCGAAGCTTTCTTT.

The V call is TRBV11-2, the J call TRBJ1-1; no clear D gene. The CDR3 has 12 amino acids. Trimming pared 0 bases from V and 11 bases from J, leaving 10 bases between. The germline CDR1 and CDR2 sequences are SGHAT and FQNNGV. CDR3 residues: CASSLERSRAFF. The CDR3 DNA sequence: TGTGCCAGCAGCTTAGAGCGGAGCAGGGCTTTCTTT.

The rearrangement links TRBV6-6 to TRBJ1-5; 7 bases map to TRBD1. Unmatched junction bases numbered 5, after V lost 6 bases and J lost 6 bases. In germline, CDR1 is MNHNY, CDR2 SVGAGI (reference sequence). The CDR3 contains 13 residues. The CDR3 region has the DNA TGTGCCAGCAGGGCGACAGGGTCTCAGCCCCAGCATTTT. It yields the protein CASRATGSQPQHF.